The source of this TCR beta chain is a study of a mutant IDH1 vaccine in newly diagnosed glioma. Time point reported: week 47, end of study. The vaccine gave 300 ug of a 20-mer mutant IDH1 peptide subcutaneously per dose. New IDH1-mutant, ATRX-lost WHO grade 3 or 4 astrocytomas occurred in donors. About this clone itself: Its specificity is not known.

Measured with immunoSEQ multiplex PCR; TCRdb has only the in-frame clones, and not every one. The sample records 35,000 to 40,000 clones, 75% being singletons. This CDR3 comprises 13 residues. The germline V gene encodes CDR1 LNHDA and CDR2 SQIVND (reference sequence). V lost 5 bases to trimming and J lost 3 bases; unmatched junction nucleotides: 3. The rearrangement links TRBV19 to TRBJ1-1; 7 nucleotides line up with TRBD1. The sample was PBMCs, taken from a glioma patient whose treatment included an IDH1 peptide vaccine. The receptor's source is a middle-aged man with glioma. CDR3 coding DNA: TGTGCCAGTAGTTTTGGGACAGACACTGAAGCTTTCTTT. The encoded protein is CASSFGTDTEAFF. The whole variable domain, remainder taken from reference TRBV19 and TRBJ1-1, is DGGITQSPKYLFRKEGQNVTLSCEQNLNHDAMYWYRQDPGQGLRLIYYSQIVNDFQKGDIAEGYSVSREKKESFPLTVTSAQKNPTAFYLCASSFGTDTEAFFGQGTRLTVV.